These T cell receptor beta chains were read from a single sample in a study of blood T cell repertoires in COVID-19. Some clones are missing from TCRdb's copy, which holds only in-frame ones; the method was immunoSEQ multiplex PCR. This sample has 150,000 to 200,000 clones, with approximately 80% found just once. Sequencing was done on a sample of peripheral blood. These receptors came from an older man who had recovered from COVID-19. The CDR3 runs from the conserved cysteine through the conserved F or W. Fields, in order: D gene, J gene, V gene, clone size, CDR3 DNA, CDR3 protein. The D gene is left open where the match is weak. Some rows have no size entry. The others give once, few or many, or a class for an expanded clone.

>TRBD2|TRBJ2-2|TRBV18|NA
TGTGCCAGCTCAGGCCTTACTAGCGGGAGGACCGGGGAGCTGTTTTTT
CASSGLTSGRTGELFF
>TRBD2|TRBJ2-7|TRBV2|NA
TGTGCCAGCAGGGCTGGGGGGACTAGCGGGGCCTACGAGCAGTACTTC
CASRAGGTSGAYEQYF
>NA|TRBJ1-6|TRBV4-3|once
TGCGCCAGCAGCCGGAACGTGGGGGCGTCGAGCTCCTATAATTCACCCCTCCACTTT
CASSRNVGASSSYNSPLHF
>TRBD2|TRBJ2-1|TRBV7-9|NA
TGTGCCAGCAGCTTAGTTAGCGGGAGAAACAATGAGCAGTTCTTC
CASSLVSGRNNEQFF
>NA|TRBJ1-6|TRBV30|NA
TGTGCCTGCGCCCAGGGGATTAGTTCACCCCTCCACTTT
CACAQGISSPLHF
>NA|TRBJ1-2|TRBV3-1/TRBV3-2|NA
TGTGCCAGCAGCCATCGCAACACTGGCTACACCTTC
CASSHRNTGYTF
>TRBD1|TRBJ1-2|TRBV3-1/TRBV3-2|NA
TGTGCCACCTCCCCCAGGGGGCGCATCTATGGCTACACCTTC
CATSPRGRIYGYTF
>NA|TRBJ2-2|TRBV24-1|NA
NA
CATSVPQANTGELFF
>NA|TRBJ1-2|TRBV5-1|NA
TGCGCCAGCAGCCCCCGGGTCGACGCACCTTATGGCTACACCTTC
CASSPRVDAPYGYTF
>TRBD2|TRBJ2-1|TRBV19|NA
TGTGCCAGTAGTAGGTGGCAGCGGGAGGGACACAATGAGCAGTTCTTC
CASSRWQREGHNEQFF